The next 14 T cell receptor beta chains were all read from a single sample in a study of human versus mouse CDR3 diversity and MHC coevolution. Measured with immunoSEQ multiplex PCR; TCRdb has only the in-frame clones, and not every one. The top ten hold 1.3% of the sample, which has tens of thousands of clones, 93% seen once. Sequenced material: naive CD4+ T cells from blood. Subset reported: CD45RO-negative CD62L-positive naive CD4 T cells. Receptors originate from a person between 25 and 69 years old in good health.

The chain couples TRBV6-5 to TRBJ1-5; the D is unclear. V lost 10 bases and J lost 3, with 19 bases in between. The CDR3 loop spans 15 amino acids. In germline, CDR1 is MNHEY, CDR2 SVGAGI. The CDR3 DNA reads TGTGCCACGAAGGAGGGAGGGAGGGTCAATCAGCCCCAGCATTTT. This gives the protein CATKEGGRVNQPQHF.

This rearrangement joins TRBV9 to TRBJ2-2; D is unresolved. CDR3 length: 12 amino acids. Trimming removed 4 bases from V and 7 bases from J, with 8 bases in between. Germline CDR1 and CDR2: SGDLS and YYNGEE. The CDR3 DNA reads TGTGCCAGCAGCCCCCGAGTCGGGGAGCTGTTTTTT. Protein product: CASSPRVGELFF.

This clone was detected only once. The chain carries TRBV7-2 and TRBJ2-7; a weak D match, TRBD1 (5 bases). The CDR3 is 13 residues long. Per germline, CDR1 SGHTA and CDR2 FQGNSA. V shed 8 bases and J shed 3 bases, with 14 bases lying between them. In DNA form, the CDR3 reads TGTGCCAGCGGCCTGGGGCATAGCTACGAGCAGTACTTC. It specifies CASGLGHSYEQYF.

This clone is a singleton in its sample. The rearrangement links TRBV2 to TRBJ2-5; D ambiguous. This CDR3 comprises 15 residues. Trimming took 6 bases from V and 1 from J, leaving 15 bases between them. Germline CDR1 SNHLY, CDR2 FYNNEI. The CDR3 nucleotides are TGTGCCAGCAGGGCGTTGAGGCAGTCCCAAGAGACCCAGTACTTC. Translating gives CASRALRQSQETQYF. Together with reference TRBV2 and TRBJ2-5, the CDR3 gives the full variable domain: EPEVTQTPSHQVTQMGQEVILRCVPISNHLYFYWYRQILGQKVEFLVSFYNNEISEKSEIFDDQFSVERPDGSNFTLKIRSTKLEDSAMYFCASRALRQSQETQYFGPGTRLLVL.

The chain carries TRBV4-1 and TRBJ1-1; D remains ambiguous. In germline, CDR1 is MGHRA, CDR2 YSYEKL. The length of the CDR3 is 16 residues. V was clipped by 5 bases and J by 0 bases, with 16 bases between them. The CDR3 region is CASSEFLQRLNTEAFF. CDR3 coding DNA: TGCGCCAGCAGCGAATTTCTCCAGAGGCTGAACACTGAAGCTTTCTTT.

CDR3: CASSYYRDYTF. DNA for the CDR3: TGTGCCAGCAGTTATTACAGGGACTACACCTTC. The genes are TRBV6-6 and TRBJ1-2, with TRBD1 as a possible D gene (6 bases). This CDR3 is built from 11 residues. The V end lost 3 bases, the J end lost 10 bases, and 9 bases lay between the germline ends. The germline V gene encodes CDR1 MNHNY and CDR2 SVGAGI (reference sequence).

The chain recombines TRBV18 with TRBJ1-1, with 11 bases fitting TRBD1. The CDR3 loop spans 14 amino acids. In germline, CDR1 is KGHSH, CDR2 LQKENI. Unmatched junction bases numbered 5, after V lost 3 bases and J lost 8 bases. CDR3 bases: TGTGCCAGCTCACCTGGACAGGGGGCGCGGGAAGCTTTCTTT. This translates into CASSPGQGAREAFF.

The rearrangement joins TRBV4-1 to TRBJ1-5; 9 positions agree with TRBD1. The CDR3 runs to 16 residues. CDR1 and CDR2 from the germline V gene are MGHRA and YSYEKL. Germline trimming cut 0 bases from V and 10 bases from J; bases unmatched to any gene: 10. The CDR3 loop reads CASSQDDGTGWGPQHF. CDR3 DNA sequence: TGCGCCAGCAGCCAAGACGACGGGACAGGGTGGGGCCCCCAGCATTTT.

V usage is TRBV5-1 and J usage is TRBJ2-5; possibly TRBD1 for D (6 bases). The assigned J gene may be wrong: the sequence end matches TRBJ2-7 better. CDR3 length equals 13 residues. CDR1 and CDR2 from the germline V gene are SGHRS and YFSETQ. CDR3 protein: CASSPEGAYEQYF. The CDR3 coding sequence is TGCGCCAGCAGCCCCGAGGGGGCCTACGAGCAGTACTTC.

This rearrangement joins TRBV9 to TRBJ1-2; D gene unclear. The CDR3 sequence is 13 residues long. Trimming left V 2 bases short and J 5 bases short, with 10 bases between. Germline CDR1 is SGDLS and CDR2 is YYNGEE. Here the CDR3 DNA reads TGTGCCAGCAGCGTCCTGGGAGGATATGGCTACACCTTC. This translates into CASSVLGGYGYTF. Combining the CDR3 with reference TRBV9 and TRBJ1-2 gives the whole variable domain DSGVTQTPKHLITATGQRVTLRCSPRSGDLSVYWYQQSLDQGLQFLIQYYNGEERAKGNILERFSAQQFPDLHSELNLSSLELGDSALYFCASSVLGGYGYTFGSGTRLTVV.

The V gene is TRBV6-4, the J gene TRBJ2-3, with D possibly being TRBD1 (6 bases). The V gene's germline CDR1 is MRHNA and CDR2 SNTAGT. V shed 6 bases and J shed 6 bases, with 16 bases lying between them. This CDR3 is built from 14 residues. The CDR3 sequence: CASSVQGRDDTQYF. Here the CDR3 DNA reads TGTGCCAGCAGCGTACAGGGTAGGGACGATACGCAGTATTTT.

This clone is a singleton in its sample. The chain recombines TRBV29-1 with TRBJ1-1; D unclear. The CDR3 is 13 amino acids. The V end was cut by 4 bases, the J end by 0 bases, with 9 bases between. The germline CDR1 and CDR2 sequences are SQVTM and ANQGSEA. DNA of the CDR3: TGCAGCGTTGTCCGGGTTTTGAACACTGAAGCTTTCTTT. As protein: CSVVRVLNTEAFF. Together with reference TRBV29-1 and TRBJ1-1, the CDR3 gives the full variable domain: SAVISQKPSRDICQRGTSLTIQCQVDSQVTMMFWYRQQPGQSLTLIATANQGSEATYESGFVIDKFPISRPNLTFSTLTVSNMSPEDSSIYLCSVVRVLNTEAFFGQGTRLTVV.

A word on this clone: Other DNA sequences in this specimen translate into the identical CDR3. The V call is TRBV4-3, the J call TRBJ2-7; D may be TRBD2 (5 bases). The germline gives CDR1 LGHNA, CDR2 YSLEER. This CDR3 spans 14 amino acids. V was pared by 0 bases and J by 3 bases, with 9 bases between. DNA for the CDR3: TGCGCCAGCAGCCAAGAAGGGAGAGGCTACGAGCAGTACTTC. As protein: CASSQEGRGYEQYF.

The gene calls are TRBV6-5 and TRBJ1-2; tentative D call: TRBD1 (6 bases). The CDR3 spans 13 residues. Deletions cut 8 bases from V and 5 bases from J, with 15 bases between. Germline loops: CDR1 MNHEY, CDR2 SVGAGI. CDR3 residues: CASQATQGYGYTF. Written as DNA, the CDR3 is TGTGCCAGCCAAGCTACCCAGGGGTATGGCTACACCTTC.